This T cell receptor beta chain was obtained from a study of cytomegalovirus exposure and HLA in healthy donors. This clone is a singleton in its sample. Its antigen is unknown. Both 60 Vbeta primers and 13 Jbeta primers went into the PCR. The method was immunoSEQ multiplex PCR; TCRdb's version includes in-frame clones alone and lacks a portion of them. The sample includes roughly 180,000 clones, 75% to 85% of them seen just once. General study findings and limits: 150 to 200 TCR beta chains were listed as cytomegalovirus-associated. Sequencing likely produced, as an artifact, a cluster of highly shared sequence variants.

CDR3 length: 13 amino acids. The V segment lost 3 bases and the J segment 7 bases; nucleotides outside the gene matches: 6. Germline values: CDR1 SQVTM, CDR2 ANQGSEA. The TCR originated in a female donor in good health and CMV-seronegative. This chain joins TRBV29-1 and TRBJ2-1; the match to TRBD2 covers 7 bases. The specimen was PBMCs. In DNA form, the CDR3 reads TGCAGCGTTGAGTGGGGGGGTGGGAATGAGCAGTTCTTC. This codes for CSVEWGGGNEQFF.